This TCR beta chain was identified in a study of shared clonotypes between healthy human individuals. Using immunoSEQ multiplex PCR, the repertoire was profiled, and TCRdb retains in-frame clones only, with some absent. This table holds some 1.1 million clones, about 80% found once. This clone was seen a few times. V was clipped by 6 bases and J by 2 bases, with 20 bases between them. The CDR3 contains 16 residues. Germline CDR1 and CDR2: SNHLY and FYNNEI. This receptor was obtained from a man aged 18-30 years in good health. Some clones in this sample may be carry-over from other donors' samples. The sequencing input was memory CD4+ T cells from PBMCs. Subset described: CD45RA-negative fraction. The chain combines TRBV2 with TRBJ2-7, with D possibly matching TRBD2 (8 bases). The CDR3: CASSPGGTVYTYEQYF. The CDR3 nucleotides read TGTGCCAGCAGCCCGGGGGGGACAGTTTACACCTACGAGCAGTACTTC.